A selection of T cell receptor beta chains follows, all from one sample in a study of shared clonotypes between healthy human individuals. TCRdb keeps only in-frame clones here, not all; method: immunoSEQ multiplex PCR. The sample shows hundreds of thousands of clones, around three quarters of them seen only once. Sequenced: memory CD4+ T cells sorted from blood. Receptors originate from a woman aged 25-40 years in good health. CDR3s include the opening cysteine and the closing phenylalanine or tryptophan. The D gene is left open where the match is weak. A clone size is listed for some rows: how often the clone was seen (once, few, many), or a class if it is expanded.

V gene	J gene	CDR3 length	clone size	D gene	CDR3 DNA	CDR3 protein
TRBV27	TRBJ2-7	13	few	NA	TGTGCCAGCAGAAACAGGGACTCCTACGAGCAGTACTTC	CASRNRDSYEQYF
TRBV28	TRBJ2-1	16	NA	TRBD2	TGTGCCAGCACTCCCGGGAGGCTAGCGGGAGGCGGTGAGCAGTTCTTC	CASTPGRLAGGGEQFF
TRBV2	TRBJ2-2	15	NA	TRBD2	TGTGCCAGCAGTGATAGCGGGGTAAACACCGGGGAGCTGTTTTTT	CASSDSGVNTGELFF
TRBV6-5	TRBJ1-1	15	NA	TRBD1	TGTGCCAGCAGTTACTCGAGACAGGGGGGCACTGAAGCTTTCTTT	CASSYSRQGGTEAFF
TRBV7-9	TRBJ2-5	14	few	TRBD1	TGTGCCAGCAGCCTCAACAGGGGAGAGGAGACCCAGTACTTC	CASSLNRGEETQYF
TRBV18	TRBJ1-1	13	NA	NA	TGTGCCAGCTCACCTGGTGGGGCGGTTGAAGCTTTCTTT	CASSPGGAVEAFF
TRBV2	TRBJ2-1	14	NA	TRBD2	TGTGCCAGTGGGTCTAGCGGGAGCTACAATGAGCAGTTCTTC	CASGSSGSYNEQFF
TRBV6-1	TRBJ2-7	14	NA	TRBD1	TGTGCCAGCAGCTTGTTACAGGGGAACTACGAGCAGTACTTC	CASSLLQGNYEQYF
TRBV30	TRBJ1-1	13	many	NA	TGTGCCTGGAGTTTTCCGTCGAACACTGAAGCTTTCTTT	CAWSFPSNTEAFF
TRBV19	TRBJ2-5	17	NA	NA	TGTGCCAGTAGTATGCGGGGCGTCAATACCGGGGGAGAGACCCAGTACTTC	CASSMRGVNTGGETQYF
TRBV14	TRBJ2-7	17	many	NA	TGTGCCAGCAGCCAGGGGCGAGATTCGGGGTTTGCCTACGAGCAGTACTTC	CASSQGRDSGFAYEQYF
TRBV15	TRBJ2-3	14	NA	NA	TGTGCCACCAGCAGAGATCGAGGGTCAGATACGCAGTATTTT	CATSRDRGSDTQYF
TRBV2	TRBJ2-7	14	many	TRBD1	TGTGCCAGCAGCGCCGGGACAGGGCCCTACGAGCAGTACTTC	CASSAGTGPYEQYF
TRBV6-5	TRBJ1-5	14	many	NA	TGTGCCAGCAGCCCCGAGTATAGCAATCAGCCCCAGCATTTT	CASSPEYSNQPQHF
TRBV2	TRBJ2-1	12	NA	NA	TGTGCCAGCAGACTAGCTGCCAATGAGCAGTTCTTC	CASRLAANEQFF
TRBV5-1	TRBJ2-1	14	NA	NA	TGCGCCAGCAGCTCTCTAATAGGGGGGAATGAGCAGTTCTTC	CASSSLIGGNEQFF
TRBV27	TRBJ1-5	16	NA	TRBD1	TGTGCCAGCAGTGACAGGACAGGGATCAGGAATCAGCCCCAGCATTTT	CASSDRTGIRNQPQHF
TRBV19	TRBJ1-5	14	NA	NA	TGTGCCAGTAACGCAGGGAATAGCAATCAGCCCCAGCATTTT	CASNAGNSNQPQHF
TRBV2	TRBJ2-7	14	NA	TRBD1	TGTGCCAGCAGTCCACAGGGGCTCTCCTACGAGCAGTACTTC	CASSPQGLSYEQYF
TRBV7-2	TRBJ2-2	13	NA	TRBD1	TGTGCCAGCGGGACAGGGAACACCGGGGAGCTGTTTTTT	CASGTGNTGELFF
TRBV10-3	TRBJ1-1	11	few	NA	TGTGCCATCGGAGGCAACACTGAAGCTTTCTTT	CAIGGNTEAFF
TRBV10-3	TRBJ1-5	14	once	NA	TGTGCCATCAGTGAACGGCAGGACAATCAGCCCCAGCATTTT	CAISERQDNQPQHF
TRBV15	TRBJ1-4	14	NA	NA	TGTGCCACCAGCAGAGATAACAGTGGTGAAAAACTGTTTTTT	CATSRDNSGEKLFF
TRBV5-1	TRBJ2-3	14	many	NA	TGCGCCAGCAGCTTAGGGCAGGGAGGAGATACGCAGTATTTT	CASSLGQGGDTQYF
TRBV27	TRBJ2-2	15	once	NA	TGTGCCAGCAGTTCACCCGACCTCGGGGGCGGGGAGCTGTTTTTT	CASSSPDLGGGELFF
TRBV5-1	TRBJ1-3	14	NA	TRBD1	TGCGCCAGCAGCCTCCTGACAGGGTCAAACACCATATATTTT	CASSLLTGSNTIYF
TRBV28	TRBJ2-7	12	NA	NA	TGTGCCAGCAAATTGCTAGTAGGCGAGCAGTACTTC	CASKLLVGEQYF
TRBV18	TRBJ2-2	16	NA	TRBD2	TGTGCCAGCTCACCTTCAGCGGGAGTTATTTCCGGGGAGCTGTTTTTT	CASSPSAGVISGELFF
TRBV29-1	TRBJ2-1	14	few	NA	TGCAGCGTTGAAACCGGAGTGGACAACAATGAGCAGTTCTTC	CSVETGVDNNEQFF
TRBV2	TRBJ1-5	16	NA	NA	TGTGCCAGCAGTGATGGAGGGATTGGGGGCAATCAGCCCCAGCATTTT	CASSDGGIGGNQPQHF
TRBV28	TRBJ2-1	15	NA	TRBD2	TGTGCCAGCAGTGATAGGACTAGCTCCTACAATGAGCAGTTCTTC	CASSDRTSSYNEQFF
TRBV6-5	TRBJ1-2	14	NA	NA	TGTGCCAGCACCCCCAAGCAAGGGATCTATGGCTACACCTTC	CASTPKQGIYGYTF
TRBV14	TRBJ1-2	13	few	NA	TGTGCCAGCAGCCGAGGGAACGACTATGGCTACACCTTC	CASSRGNDYGYTF
TRBV5-5	TRBJ2-7	14	NA	NA	TGTGCCAGCACCCGTGGGTGGACAACGGAAGAGCAGTACTTC	CASTRGWTTEEQYF
TRBV27	TRBJ2-5	15	NA	TRBD1	TGTGCCAGCAGTTACCGAGGGGGCACAGTTGAGACCCAGTACTTC	CASSYRGGTVETQYF
TRBV5-1	TRBJ2-3	16	NA	NA	TGCGCCAGCAGCTCCGCCTCCGGGACATTCCCAGATACGCAGTATTTT	CASSSASGTFPDTQYF
TRBV5-4	TRBJ1-1	13	NA	TRBD1	TGTGCCAGCAGCTTCCCAGGGGGCCGGGAAGCTTTCTTT	CASSFPGGREAFF
TRBV5-1	TRBJ2-2	15	NA	NA	TGCGCCAGCAGCTTTGGTGACAGAGACACCGGGGAGCTGTTTTTT	CASSFGDRDTGELFF
TRBV4-2	TRBJ2-7	14	NA	TRBD2	TGTGCCAGCAGCCAAGGACGGGGGGCCTACGAGCAGTACTTC	CASSQGRGAYEQYF
TRBV25-1	TRBJ2-3	15	NA	NA	TGTGCCAGCCTTCCCAGAGTCTCTAGCACAGATACGCAGTATTTT	CASLPRVSSTDTQYF
TRBV28	TRBJ2-7	14	NA	NA	TGTGCCAGCAGTCAAGTACAGGGCCCCTACGAGCAGTACTTC	CASSQVQGPYEQYF
TRBV6-5	TRBJ2-2	16	once	NA	TGTGCCAGCAGTTCCAAGACCGGGACTAACACCGGGGAGCTGTTTTTT	CASSSKTGTNTGELFF